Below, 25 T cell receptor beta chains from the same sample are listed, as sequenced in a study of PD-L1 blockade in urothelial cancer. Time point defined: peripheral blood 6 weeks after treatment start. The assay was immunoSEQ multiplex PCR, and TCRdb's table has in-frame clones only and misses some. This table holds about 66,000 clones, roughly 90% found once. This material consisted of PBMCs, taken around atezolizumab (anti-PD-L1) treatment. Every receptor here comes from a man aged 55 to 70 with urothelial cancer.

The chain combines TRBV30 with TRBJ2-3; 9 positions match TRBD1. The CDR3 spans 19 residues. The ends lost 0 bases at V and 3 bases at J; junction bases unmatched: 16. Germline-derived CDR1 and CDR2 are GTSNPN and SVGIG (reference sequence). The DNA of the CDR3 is TGTGCCTGGAGTGTAAAGCCCTCGGGACAGGGAATCGTGACAGATACGCAGTATTTT. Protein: CAWSVKPSGQGIVTDTQYF.

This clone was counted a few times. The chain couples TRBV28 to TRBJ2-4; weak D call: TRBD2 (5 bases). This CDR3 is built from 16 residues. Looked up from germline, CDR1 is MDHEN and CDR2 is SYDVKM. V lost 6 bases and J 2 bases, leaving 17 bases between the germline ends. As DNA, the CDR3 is TGTGCCAGCAGCCTACGAGGGTTGGCGACCAAAAACATTCAGTACTTC. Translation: CASSLRGLATKNIQYF.

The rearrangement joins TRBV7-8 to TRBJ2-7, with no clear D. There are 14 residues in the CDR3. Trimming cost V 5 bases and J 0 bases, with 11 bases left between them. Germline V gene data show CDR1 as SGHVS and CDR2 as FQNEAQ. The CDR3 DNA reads TGTGCCAGCAGCCGGAACGACAACTCCTACGAGCAGTACTTC. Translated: CASSRNDNSYEQYF.

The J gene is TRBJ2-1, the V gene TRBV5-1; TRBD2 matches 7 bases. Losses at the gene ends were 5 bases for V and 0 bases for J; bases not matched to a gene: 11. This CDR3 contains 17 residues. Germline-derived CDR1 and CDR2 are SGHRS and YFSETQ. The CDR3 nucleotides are TGCGCCAGCAGATTCGCCCTAGCGGACTACTCCTACAATGAGCAGTTCTTC. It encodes CASRFALADYSYNEQFF.

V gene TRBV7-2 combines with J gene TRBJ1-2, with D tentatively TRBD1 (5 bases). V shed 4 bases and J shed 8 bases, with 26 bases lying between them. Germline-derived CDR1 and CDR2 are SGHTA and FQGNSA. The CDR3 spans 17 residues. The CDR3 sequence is CASSSQPMAGRATGYTF. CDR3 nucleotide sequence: TGTGCCAGCAGCTCCCAGCCTATGGCGGGACGTGCAACCGGCTACACCTTC.

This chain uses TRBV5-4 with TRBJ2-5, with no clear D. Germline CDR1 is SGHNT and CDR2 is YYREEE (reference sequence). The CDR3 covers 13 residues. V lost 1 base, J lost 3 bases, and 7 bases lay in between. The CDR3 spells CASSLSQEETQYF. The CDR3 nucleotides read TGTGCCAGCAGCTTGTCGCAGGAAGAGACCCAGTACTTC.

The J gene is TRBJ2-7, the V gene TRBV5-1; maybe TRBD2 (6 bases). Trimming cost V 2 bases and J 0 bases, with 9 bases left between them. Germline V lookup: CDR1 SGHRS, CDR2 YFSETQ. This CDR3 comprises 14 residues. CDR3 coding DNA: TGCGCCAGCAGCTTATTGACTAGCTCCTACGAGCAGTACTTC. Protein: CASSLLTSSYEQYF.

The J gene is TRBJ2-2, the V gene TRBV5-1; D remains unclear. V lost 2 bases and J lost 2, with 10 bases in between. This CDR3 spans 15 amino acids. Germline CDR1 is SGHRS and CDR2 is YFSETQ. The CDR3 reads CASSFIDTNTGELFF. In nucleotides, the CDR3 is TGCGCCAGCAGCTTCATCGACACTAACACCGGGGAGCTGTTTTTT.

The CDR3 DNA sequence: TGTGCCAGCAGTTACCTGGGGGGGCCGAACACAGATACGCAGTATTTT. Its translation: CASSYLGGPNTDTQYF. The chain employs TRBV6-5 and TRBJ2-3; D possibly corresponds to TRBD2 (7 bases). The CDR3 covers 16 residues. With 2 bases removed from V and 2 bases from J, the gap between germline ends came to 14 bases. The germline gives CDR1 MNHEY, CDR2 SVGAGI.

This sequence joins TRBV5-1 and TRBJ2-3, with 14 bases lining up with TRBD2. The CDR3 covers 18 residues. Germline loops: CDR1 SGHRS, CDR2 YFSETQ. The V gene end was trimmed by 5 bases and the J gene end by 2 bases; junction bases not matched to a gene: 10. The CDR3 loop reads CASRFGTSGGRHTDTQYF. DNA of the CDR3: TGCGCCAGCAGATTCGGGACTAGCGGGGGCCGCCACACAGATACGCAGTATTTT.

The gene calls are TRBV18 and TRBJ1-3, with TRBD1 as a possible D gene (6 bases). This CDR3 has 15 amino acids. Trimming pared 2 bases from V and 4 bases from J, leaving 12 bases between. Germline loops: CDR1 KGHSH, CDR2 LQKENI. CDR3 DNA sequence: TGTGCCAGCTCACCAACGAGGGGGACAGGAAACACCATATATTTT. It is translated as CASSPTRGTGNTIYF.

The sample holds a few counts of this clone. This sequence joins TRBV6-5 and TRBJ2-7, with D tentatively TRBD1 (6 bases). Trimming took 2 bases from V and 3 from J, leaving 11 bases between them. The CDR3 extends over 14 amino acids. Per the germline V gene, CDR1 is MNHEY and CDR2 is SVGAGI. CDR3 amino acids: CASSYGGQYYEQYF. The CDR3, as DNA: TGTGCCAGCAGTTACGGCGGACAGTACTACGAGCAGTACTTC.

For the CDR3, the DNA is TGCAGCGTTGAATCCGGGACTAGCGGGAGGGTTTCCTACAATGAGCAGTTCTTC. It codes for CSVESGTSGRVSYNEQFF. The chain recombines TRBV29-1 with TRBJ2-1; TRBD2 matches 16 bases. V lost 2 bases to trimming and J lost 1 base; unmatched junction nucleotides: 5. Germline V CDR1 and CDR2: SQVTM, ANQGSEA. The CDR3 spans 18 residues.

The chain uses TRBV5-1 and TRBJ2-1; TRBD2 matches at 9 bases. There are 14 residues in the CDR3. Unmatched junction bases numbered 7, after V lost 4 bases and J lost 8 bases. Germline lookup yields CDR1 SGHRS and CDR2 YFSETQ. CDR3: CASSPLAGVDEQFF. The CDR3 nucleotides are TGCGCCAGCAGCCCATTAGCGGGGGTGGATGAGCAGTTCTTC.

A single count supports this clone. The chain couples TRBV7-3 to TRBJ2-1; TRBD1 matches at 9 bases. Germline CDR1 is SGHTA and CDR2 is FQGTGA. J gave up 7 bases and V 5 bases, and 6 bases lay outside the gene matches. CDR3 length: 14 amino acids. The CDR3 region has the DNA TGTGCCAGCAGCCAGTCCGGGACAGGGAATGAGCAGTTCTTC. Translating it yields CASSQSGTGNEQFF.

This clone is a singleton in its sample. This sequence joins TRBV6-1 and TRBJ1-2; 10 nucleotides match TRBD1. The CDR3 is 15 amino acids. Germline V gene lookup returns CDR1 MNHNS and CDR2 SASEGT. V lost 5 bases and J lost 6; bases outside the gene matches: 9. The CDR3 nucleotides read TGTGCCAGCAGTAATACCGGGACAGGGGCAAATGGCTACACCTTC. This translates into CASSNTGTGANGYTF.

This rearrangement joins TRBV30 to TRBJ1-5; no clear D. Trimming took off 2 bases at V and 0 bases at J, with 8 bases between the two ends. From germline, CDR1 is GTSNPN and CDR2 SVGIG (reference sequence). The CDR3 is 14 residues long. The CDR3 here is CAWSSVNSNQPQHF. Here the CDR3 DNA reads TGTGCCTGGAGTTCTGTAAATAGCAATCAGCCCCAGCATTTT.

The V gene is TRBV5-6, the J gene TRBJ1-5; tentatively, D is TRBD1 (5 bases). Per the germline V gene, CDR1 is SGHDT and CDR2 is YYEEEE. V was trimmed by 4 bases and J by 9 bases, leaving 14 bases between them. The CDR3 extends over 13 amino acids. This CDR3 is CASSAALGRPQHF. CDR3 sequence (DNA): TGTGCCAGCAGCGCAGCCCTGGGGCGGCCCCAGCATTTT.

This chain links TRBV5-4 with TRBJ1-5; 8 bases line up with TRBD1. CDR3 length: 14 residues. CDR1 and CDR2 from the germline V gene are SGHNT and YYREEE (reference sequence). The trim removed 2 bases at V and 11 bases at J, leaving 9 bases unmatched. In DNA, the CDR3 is TGTGCCAGCAGCTTTGGTGGGGACAGGAGTACCCAGCATTTT. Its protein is CASSFGGDRSTQHF.

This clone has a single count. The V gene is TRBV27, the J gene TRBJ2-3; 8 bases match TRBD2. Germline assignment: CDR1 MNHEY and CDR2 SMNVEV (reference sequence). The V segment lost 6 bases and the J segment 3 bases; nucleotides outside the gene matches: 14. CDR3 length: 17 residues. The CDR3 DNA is TGTGCCAGCAGCCGCGTTGGTAGCGGGATAGGGACAGATACGCAGTATTTT. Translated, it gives CASSRVGSGIGTDTQYF.

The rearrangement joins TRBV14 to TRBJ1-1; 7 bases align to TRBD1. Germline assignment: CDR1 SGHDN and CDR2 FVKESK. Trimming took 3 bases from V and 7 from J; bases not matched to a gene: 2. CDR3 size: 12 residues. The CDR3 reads CASSHWDSEAFF. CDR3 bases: TGTGCCAGCAGCCACTGGGACAGTGAAGCTTTCTTT.

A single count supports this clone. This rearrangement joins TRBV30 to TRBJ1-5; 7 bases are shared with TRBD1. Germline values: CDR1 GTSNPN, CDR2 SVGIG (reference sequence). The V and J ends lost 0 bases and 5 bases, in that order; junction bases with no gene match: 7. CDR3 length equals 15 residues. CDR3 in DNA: TGTGCCTGGAGTGTACAGGGACAGAGTTATCAGCCCCAGCATTTT. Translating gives CAWSVQGQSYQPQHF.

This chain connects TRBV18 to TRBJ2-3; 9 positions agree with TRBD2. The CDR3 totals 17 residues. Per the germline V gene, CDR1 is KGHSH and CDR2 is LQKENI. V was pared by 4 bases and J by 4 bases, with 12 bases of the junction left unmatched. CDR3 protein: CASSRIDSGRDADTQYF. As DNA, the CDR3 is TGTGCCAGCTCACGAATAGATAGCGGGAGAGACGCAGATACGCAGTATTTT.

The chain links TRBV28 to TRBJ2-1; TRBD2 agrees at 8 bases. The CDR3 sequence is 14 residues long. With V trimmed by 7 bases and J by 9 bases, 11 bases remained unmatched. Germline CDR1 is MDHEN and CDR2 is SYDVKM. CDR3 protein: CASNPAGEFIEQFF. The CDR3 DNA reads TGTGCCAGCAACCCAGCGGGAGAATTTATTGAGCAGTTCTTC.

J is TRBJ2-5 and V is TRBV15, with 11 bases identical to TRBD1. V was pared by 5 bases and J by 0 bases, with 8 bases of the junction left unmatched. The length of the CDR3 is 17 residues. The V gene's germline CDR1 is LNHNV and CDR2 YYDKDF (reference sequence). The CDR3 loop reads CATSPRTGGEDQETQYF. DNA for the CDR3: TGTGCCACCAGCCCGCGGACAGGGGGCGAAGACCAAGAGACCCAGTACTTC.